Given below is one T cell receptor (beta chain) in context. The V end lost 0 bases, the J end lost 3 bases, and 14 bases lay between the germline ends. The CDR3 consists of 16 residues. Germline V CDR1 and CDR2: SGDLS, YYNGEE. These data belong to a study of Ad26.COV2.S vaccination and SARS-CoV-2 variants. Study overall: Into the muscle, Ad26.COV2.S was dosed once or twice, 56 days apart.

Using immunoSEQ multiplex PCR, the repertoire was profiled, and TCRdb retains in-frame clones only, with some absent. The sample carries about 350,000 clones, approximately 90% recorded once. The sample's treatment: over 15 received Ad26.COV2.S at low or high dose, single or two shots; about 5 received placebo; per-sample allocation not given. All samples were drawn on day 63, counting from the first vaccine or placebo injection. Vaccine was an Ad26 vector expressing Wuhan-strain SARS-CoV-2 spike. The starting material was peripheral blood, obtained in a trial of Ad26.COV2.S vaccine versus placebo. The sequence derives from a person between 18 and 65 years old who received the Ad26.COV2.S COVID-19 vaccine or a placebo. The rearrangement uses TRBV9 and TRBJ2-3; D is perhaps TRBD2 (5 bases). The CDR3 protein is CASSVEGLGETDTQYF. The CDR3 DNA is TGTGCCAGCAGCGTAGAGGGCCTGGGAGAAACAGATACGCAGTATTTT.